The sequence of this T cell receptor beta chain was determined in a study of T-cell reconstitution after alpha-beta-depleted transplantation in children. This clonotype was counted many times. Unique molecular identifiers were incorporated when the TCRbeta library was constructed. A single record per CDR3 protein comes from TCRdb applying MiXCR to the PCR reads. The data hold about 270,000 distinct CDR3 sequences, with about a tenth observed a single time. V was trimmed by 5 bases and J by 6 bases, leaving 17 bases between them. Looked up from germline, CDR1 is SGHTA and CDR2 is FQGNSA. The CDR3 sequence is 15 residues long.

Sequences were derived from PBMCs from the stem cell graft donor, sampled from the stem cell graft. V gene TRBV7-2 combines with J gene TRBJ2-1; D call uncertain. The TCR originated in a human donor who donated a stem cell graft to a child with SCID. As DNA, the CDR3 is TGTGCCAGCAGCCCCTACCATAGGTACGGCAATGAGCAGTTCTTC. Its protein is CASSPYHRYGNEQFF. Complete variable domain (other parts from reference TRBV7-2 and TRBJ2-1): GAGVSQSPSNKVTEKGKDVELRCDPISGHTALYWYRQSLGQGLEFLIYFQGNSAPDKSGLPSDRFSAERTGGSVSTLTIQRTQQEDSAVYLCASSPYHRYGNEQFFGPGTRLTVL.